What follows describes a single T cell receptor beta chain. The sample is drawn from a study of T cell changes during pregnancy in multiple sclerosis. Produced via immunoSEQ multiplex PCR; TCRdb's table is partial and in-frame only. This table holds more than 65,000 clones, around 90% found once. The sequencing here drew on CD4+ T cells from peripheral blood mononuclear cells, taken before pregnancy. This receptor was obtained from a female donor with multiple sclerosis, enrolled in a pregnancy study.

This chain's CDR3 is CASKGLSTDTQYF. CDR3 nucleotide sequence: TGTGCCAGCAAGGGACTATCCACAGATACGCAGTATTTT. This rearrangement joins TRBV2 to TRBJ2-3; 7 bases fit TRBD2. This CDR3 is 13 amino acids long. Trimming removed 7 bases from V and 2 bases from J; junction bases left unmatched: 3. Germline CDR1 is SNHLY and CDR2 is FYNNEI.